This passage covers 28 T cell receptor beta chains from one sample sequenced in a study of T cells in Graves' hyperthyroidism and ophthalmopathy. The TCR beta CDR3 regions underwent amplification using RNA transcripts as the source. First-round RT-PCR with HTBI primers amplified the TCR CDR3 region. One entry per CDR3 protein results from TCRdb running MiXCR on the multiplex PCR reads. The repertoire holds roughly 560,000 distinct CDR3 sequences, over 12% seen once, with about 4.5% in the top ten. The sequenced material came from blood. The receptors come from a woman aged 40-49 years with Graves' ophthalmopathy.

This clonotype came up many times. The V and J genes are TRBV30 and TRBJ1-1; 9 nucleotides agree with TRBD1. Trimming took 1 base from V and 4 from J; bases not matched to a gene: 1. Germline V gives CDR1 GTSNPN, CDR2 SVGIG (reference sequence). This CDR3 has 13 amino acids. For the CDR3, the DNA is TGTGCCTGGAGTGAGACAGGGGGCACTGAAGCTTTCTTT. It encodes CAWSETGGTEAFF.

This clonotype was found many times. V is TRBV5-1 and J is TRBJ2-7, with TRBD2 identical over 12 bases. J was trimmed by 5 bases and V by 3 bases; bases with no gene match: 3. CDR1 and CDR2 from the germline V gene are SGHRS and YFSETQ. The CDR3 sequence is 14 residues long. The CDR3 is CASSSTSGSHEQYF. The CDR3 DNA is TGCGCCAGCAGCTCGACTAGCGGGAGTCACGAGCAGTACTTC.

The chain has TRBV6-2 or TRBV6-3 and TRBJ2-7, with unresolved D. CDR1 is MNHEY, CDR2 SVGEGT, per germline. Trimming removed 2 bases from V and 0 bases from J, with 11 bases in between. This CDR3 region has 15 residues. CDR3 region: CASSYRVLSSYEQYF. CDR3 coding DNA: TGTGCCAGCAGTTACCGGGTTCTAAGCTCCTACGAGCAGTACTTC.

The V and J genes are TRBV28 and TRBJ1-5, with D hard to call. The CDR3 has 14 amino acids. Trimming shortened V by 7 bases and J by 3 bases, and 13 bases separated the two germline ends. Germline CDR1 and CDR2: MDHEN and SYDVKM. The DNA for the CDR3 is TGTGCCAGCAATGGGAGGGTAATCAATCAGCCCCAGCATTTT. It codes for CASNGRVINQPQHF.

This sequence joins TRBV6-5 and TRBJ2-3, with D possibly being TRBD1 (6 bases). The germline V and J ends were trimmed by 2 bases and 1 base, with 13 bases remaining between them. CDR1 is MNHEY, CDR2 SVGAGI, per germline. The CDR3 length is 16 residues. The CDR3 here is CASSYPDSRGTDTQYF. CDR3 sequence (DNA): TGTGCCAGCAGTTACCCGGACAGCCGGGGCACAGATACGCAGTATTTT.

CDR3 nucleotide sequence: TGCAGTGCTAGAGACCTGGATGGGGGCAATCAGCCCCAGCATTTT. Protein product: CSARDLDGGNQPQHF. The V call is TRBV20-1, the J call TRBJ1-5; D is unresolved. The CDR3 has 15 amino acids. V was shortened by 0 bases and J by 2 bases, with 11 bases between the two germline ends. Germline V CDR1 and CDR2: DFQATT, SNEGSKA (reference sequence).

This clonotype was recorded at least ten times. V usage is TRBV28 and J usage is TRBJ1-1; tentatively, D is TRBD1 (6 bases). The V and J ends lost 6 bases and 7 bases respectively, with 15 bases between them. From germline, CDR1 is MDHEN and CDR2 SYDVKM. This CDR3 is 13 amino acids long. The CDR3 DNA is TGTGCCAGCAGAAAACAGGGTCCCTTTGAAGCTTTCTTT. Its protein is CASRKQGPFEAFF. Filled out from reference TRBV28 and TRBJ1-1, the complete variable domain reads DVKVTQSSRYLVKRTGEKVFLECVQDMDHENMFWYRQDPGLGLRLIYFSYDVKMKEKGDIPEGYSVSREKKERFSLILESASTNQTSMYLCASRKQGPFEAFFGQGTRLTVV.

This clonotype was seen ten or more times. The chain couples TRBV6-1 to TRBJ1-2; perhaps TRBD1 as D (5 bases). Germline V gene data show CDR1 as MNHNS and CDR2 as SASEGT. V was trimmed by 2 bases and J by 8 bases, leaving 12 bases between them. The CDR3 is 13 residues long. The CDR3 loop is CASSESGGLGYTF. Here the CDR3 DNA reads TGTGCCAGCAGTGAATCCGGGGGTCTCGGCTACACCTTC.

This clonotype has a count of ten or more. The chain combines TRBV6-1 with TRBJ1-5; D gene uncertain. The CDR3 covers 14 residues. Trimming removed 9 bases at V and 0 bases at J, with 12 bases between. Germline V gene lookup returns CDR1 MNHNS and CDR2 SASEGT. CDR3 in amino acids: CASSTGFSNQPQHF. In nucleotides, the CDR3 is TGTGCCAGTAGTACGGGATTTAGCAATCAGCCCCAGCATTTT.

The rearrangement uses TRBV29-1 and TRBJ1-2, with D perhaps TRBD1 (5 bases). CDR1 and CDR2 (germline): SQVTM, ANQGSEA. The CDR3 spans 14 residues. Trimming stripped 3 bases from V and 4 bases from J, with 15 bases between. Here the CDR3 reads CSVDGREFIYGYTF. In nucleotides, the CDR3 is TGCAGCGTTGATGGCAGGGAATTTATCTATGGCTACACCTTC.

A few counts support this clonotype. This chain joins TRBV9 and TRBJ1-5; a weak D match, TRBD1 (5 bases). Germline CDR1 reads SGDLS; CDR2 reads YYNGEE. The CDR3 runs to 15 residues. V was cut by 4 bases and J by 4 bases, with 15 bases left in between. CDR3 protein: CASSLGEVPNQPQHF. As DNA, the CDR3 is TGTGCCAGCAGCTTGGGGGAAGTGCCGAATCAGCCCCAGCATTTT.

This clonotype was found a few times. V gene TRBV12-3 or TRBV12-4 combines with J gene TRBJ2-7; 8 nucleotides align to TRBD2. V lost 6 bases, J lost 7 bases, and 11 bases stayed unmatched. The CDR3 contains 14 residues. The CDR3 region has the DNA TGTGCCAGCAGGTCACGGGGGGGGCCCGGGGAGCAGTACTTC. Encoded protein: CASRSRGGPGEQYF.

The sample holds many counts of this clonotype. The chain employs TRBV6-5 and TRBJ1-1; D ambiguous. CDR3 length: 15 residues. Looked up from germline, CDR1 is MNHEY and CDR2 is SVGAGI. The V gene lost 2 bases and the J gene lost 8 bases, with 18 bases spanning the gap. Here the CDR3 DNA reads TGTGCCAGCAGTTACACCGGTTTGGGCGGCGACGAAGCTTTCTTT. This gives the protein CASSYTGLGGDEAFF.

In its sample, this clonotype was seen many times. The genes are TRBV6-1 and TRBJ2-7, with TRBD2 identical over 8 bases. The CDR3 length is 12 residues. V shed 4 bases, J shed 10 bases, and the junction held 6 bases outside the gene matches. The germline V gene encodes CDR1 MNHNS and CDR2 SASEGT. This CDR3 is CASSAGGYLQYF. CDR3 DNA: TGTGCCAGCAGTGCGGGGGGGTATCTACAGTACTTC.

This clonotype was picked up many times. This chain uses TRBV6-5 with TRBJ1-1; D possibly corresponds to TRBD1 (5 bases). The V and J ends lost 0 bases and 1 base respectively, with 15 bases between them. Germline-derived CDR1 and CDR2 are MNHEY and SVGAGI. CDR3 length: 17 amino acids. In DNA, the CDR3 is TGTGCCAGCAGTTACTCTGGGGGTCGGGGGTGGAACACTGAAGCTTTCTTT. Its translation is CASSYSGGRGWNTEAFF.

This clonotype was seen only a few times. This chain links TRBV3-1 with TRBJ1-3; the D gene is possibly TRBD1 (5 bases). V was shortened by 0 bases and J by 2 bases, with 11 bases between the two germline ends. The germline V gene has CDR1 LGHDT and CDR2 YNNKEL (reference sequence). The CDR3 is made up of 16 amino acids. In nucleotides, the CDR3 is TGTGCCAGCAGCCAAGAGGCGGGGACTACTGGAAACACCATATATTTT. This gives the protein CASSQEAGTTGNTIYF.

This clonotype was recorded a few times. CDR3 loop: CASSDSLAMNTEAFF. In DNA form, the CDR3 reads TGTGCCAGCAGTGACAGTTTGGCCATGAACACTGAAGCTTTCTTT. The V gene is TRBV6-1, the J gene TRBJ1-1; D is ambiguous. The length of the CDR3 is 15 residues. V lost 3 bases to trimming and J lost 0 bases, with 11 bases between them. In germline, CDR1 is MNHNS, CDR2 SASEGT.

V and J are TRBV5-5 and TRBJ1-3, with a weak D call TRBD1 (5 bases). The V and J ends lost 3 bases and 4 bases respectively, with 14 bases between them. Germline V gene data show CDR1 as SGHKS and CDR2 as YYEKEE (reference sequence). This CDR3 has 15 amino acids. CDR3 loop: CASSWTPQAGNTIYF. The CDR3 coding sequence is TGTGCCAGCAGCTGGACACCTCAGGCCGGAAACACCATATATTTT.

This clonotype was counted many times. V is TRBV7-6 and J is TRBJ2-7, with 11 bases identical to TRBD2. CDR3 length: 17 amino acids. Germline CDR1 reads SGHVS; CDR2 reads FNYEAQ. V dropped 9 bases and J dropped 2; count of bases not matched to a gene: 15. DNA of the CDR3: TGTGCCAGTCTAGGGGGCAGCGGGACTAGCGGCACCTACGAGCAGTACTTC. This sequence encodes CASLGGSGTSGTYEQYF.

This clonotype has a count of ten or more. This sequence joins TRBV27 and TRBJ1-2; 8 bases agree with TRBD1. V was clipped by 5 bases and J by 5 bases; unmatched bases: 7. Germline loops: CDR1 MNHEY, CDR2 SMNVEV (reference sequence). There are 14 residues in the CDR3. CDR3 region: CASSPGGVYYGYTF. The DNA of the CDR3 is TGTGCCAGCAGTCCAGGGGGCGTGTATTATGGCTACACCTTC.

The CDR3 region has the DNA TGTGCCAGCAGCCAAGAGCTAGCGGGAGGCCCCACAAAAGAGACCCAGTACTTC. Translated: CASSQELAGGPTKETQYF. This chain links TRBV4-2 with TRBJ2-5; TRBD2 agrees at 11 bases. Germline V gene data show CDR1 as LGHNA and CDR2 as YNFKEQ. The CDR3 contains 18 residues. The V and J ends lost 0 bases and 3 bases, in that order; junction bases with no gene match: 9.

This clonotype showed up many times. The chain employs TRBV19 and TRBJ2-7, with a possible D match to TRBD2 (5 bases). CDR3 size: 14 residues. CDR1 is LNHDA and CDR2 is SQIVND in the germline V gene (reference sequence). The V and J ends lost 5 bases and 4 bases respectively, with 15 bases between them. The CDR3 region is CASSPRRPIYEQYF. Written as DNA, the CDR3 is TGTGCCAGTAGTCCCCGGAGGCCCATATACGAGCAGTACTTC.

This clonotype was detected a few times. Since a much larger clone is just one base distant, this may be a read error. The gene calls are TRBV11-2 and TRBJ2-7; perhaps TRBD2 as D (5 bases). The CDR3 spans 14 residues. CDR1 SGHAT and CDR2 FQNNGV come from the germline V gene. This chain's CDR3 is CACSFDLAFYEQYF. CDR3 bases: TGTGCCTGCAGCTTTGACTTAGCGTTCTACGAGCAGTACTTC.

The V call is TRBV5-6, the J call TRBJ1-3; perhaps TRBD1 as D (5 bases). V dropped 2 bases and J dropped 7 bases, with 10 bases sitting between them. Germline loops: CDR1 SGHDT, CDR2 YYEEEE. The CDR3 loop spans 13 amino acids. CDR3 protein: CASSFPGSNTIYF. The CDR3 DNA reads TGTGCCAGCAGCTTTCCAGGGAGTAACACCATATATTTT.

The chain has TRBV7-2 and TRBJ2-7; D ambiguous. CDR3 length: 14 amino acids. With 5 bases removed from V and 1 base from J, the gap between germline ends came to 12 bases. CDR1 and CDR2 from the germline V gene are SGHTA and FQGNSA. CDR3 bases: TGTGCCAGCAGCCCCCCCCTTAAGTCCTACGAGCAGTACTTC. Translation gives CASSPPLKSYEQYF.

This clonotype was detected many times. The chain combines TRBV24-1 with TRBJ1-5, with D possibly being TRBD1 (6 bases). Trimming left V 5 bases short and J 3 bases short, with 13 bases between. CDR1 is KGHDR and CDR2 is SFDVKD in the germline V gene. The CDR3 is made up of 15 amino acids. The CDR3 reads CATSVSGDPNQPQHF. The CDR3 nucleotides read TGTGCCACCAGTGTATCAGGGGACCCCAATCAGCCCCAGCATTTT.

The CDR3 DNA is TGTGCCATCAGTGAGTCTTCGGCTCTCTCCAGCACAGATACGCAGTATTTT. Translation: CAISESSALSSTDTQYF. This chain uses TRBV10-3 with TRBJ2-3; D uncertain. CDR1 is ENHRY and CDR2 is SYGVKD in the germline V gene. Trimming took off 0 bases at V and 0 bases at J, with 13 bases between the two ends. The CDR3 sequence is 17 residues long.

The chain carries TRBV20-1 and TRBJ2-5, with TRBD2 matching over 13 bases. This CDR3 contains 15 residues. Germline loops: CDR1 DFQATT, CDR2 SNEGSKA (reference sequence). J gave up 2 bases and V 4 bases, and 4 bases lay outside the gene matches. CDR3 nucleotides: TGCAGTGCTATAGTACTAGCGGGGGGGCAAGAGACCCAGTACTTC. Protein product: CSAIVLAGGQETQYF.